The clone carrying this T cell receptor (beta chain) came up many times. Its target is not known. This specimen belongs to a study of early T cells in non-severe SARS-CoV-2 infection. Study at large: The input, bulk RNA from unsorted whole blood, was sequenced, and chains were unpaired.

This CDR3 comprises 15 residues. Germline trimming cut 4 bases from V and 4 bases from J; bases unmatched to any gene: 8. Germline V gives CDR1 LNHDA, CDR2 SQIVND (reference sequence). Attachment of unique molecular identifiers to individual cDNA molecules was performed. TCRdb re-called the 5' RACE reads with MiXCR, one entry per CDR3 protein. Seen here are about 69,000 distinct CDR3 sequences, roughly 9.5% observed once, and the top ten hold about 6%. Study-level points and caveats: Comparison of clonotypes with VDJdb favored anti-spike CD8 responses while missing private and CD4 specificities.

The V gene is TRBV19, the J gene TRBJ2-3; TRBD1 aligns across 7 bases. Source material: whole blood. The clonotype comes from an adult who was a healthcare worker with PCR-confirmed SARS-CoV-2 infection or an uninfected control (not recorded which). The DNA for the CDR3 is TGTGCCAGTAGTACGACAGGGTCTACGGCAGATACGCAGTATTTT. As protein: CASSTTGSTADTQYF. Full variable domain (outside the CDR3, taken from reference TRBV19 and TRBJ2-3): DGGITQSPKYLFRKEGQNVTLSCEQNLNHDAMYWYRQDPGQGLRLIYYSQIVNDFQKGDIAEGYSVSREKKESFPLTVTSAQKNPTAFYLCASSTTGSTADTQYFGPGTRLTVL.